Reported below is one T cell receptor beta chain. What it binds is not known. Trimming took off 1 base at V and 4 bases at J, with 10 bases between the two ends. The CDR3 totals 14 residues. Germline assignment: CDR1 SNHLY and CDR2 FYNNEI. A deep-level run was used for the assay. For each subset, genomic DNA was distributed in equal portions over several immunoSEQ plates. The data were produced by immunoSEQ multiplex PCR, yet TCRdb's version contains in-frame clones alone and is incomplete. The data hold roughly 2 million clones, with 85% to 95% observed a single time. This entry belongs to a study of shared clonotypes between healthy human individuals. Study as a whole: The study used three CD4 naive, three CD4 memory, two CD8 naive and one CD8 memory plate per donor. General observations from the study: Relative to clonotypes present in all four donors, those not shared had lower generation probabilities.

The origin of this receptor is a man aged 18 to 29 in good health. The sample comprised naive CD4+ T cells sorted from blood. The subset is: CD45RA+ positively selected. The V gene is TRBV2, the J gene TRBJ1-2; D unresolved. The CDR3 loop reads CASSEEGSLYGYTF. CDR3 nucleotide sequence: TGTGCCAGCAGTGAAGAGGGCAGCCTCTATGGCTACACCTTC.